What follows is one T cell receptor beta chain and its context. No antigen is known for it. This sample was included in a study of PD-1 blockade in classical Hodgkin lymphoma. Whole-study findings and limits: Patients who responded completely had about the same baseline diversity as newly diagnosed patients. Newly diagnosed patients reportedly trailed healthy donors in baseline TCR diversity.

Produced via immunoSEQ multiplex PCR; TCRdb's table is partial and in-frame only. Here the sample spans 10,000 or so clones, 70% to 80% being singletons. This CDR3 is built from 11 residues. Germline V gives CDR1 MNHEY, CDR2 SMNVEV (reference sequence). Trimming left V 10 bases short and J 0 bases short, with 4 bases between. Described time point: cycle 4 day 1 (C4D1), after 5 to 7 weeks of nivolumab. The patients all showed relapse after autologous stem cell transplantation, while their brentuximab vedotin exposure varied. By magnetic negative selection, CD8+ T cells were isolated from the thawed PBMCs.

Source: CD8+ T cells from blood, taken before the fourth cycle of nivolumab. This clonotype was obtained from a human donor with classical Hodgkin lymphoma. This chain uses TRBV27 with TRBJ1-3; the D is unclear. CDR3 sequence (DNA): TGTGCCACCTTCTCTGGAAACACCATATATTTT. This sequence encodes CATFSGNTIYF.